The 25 T cell receptor beta chains below come from one sample, sequenced in a study of radiotherapy plus CTLA-4 blockade in lung cancer (dated by TCRdb to the late 2010s). Libraries came from the immunoSEQ multiplex PCR assay. TCRdb re-hosts the immuneACCESS table, in-frame sequences only. Its copies lack some clones; in the studies checked, an unresolved V gene accounts for under half of them, and the cause for the rest is not known. The sample table records about 68,000 clones; 79% of these occur just once. Over 7.5% of the sample is in the top ten clones. The sequencing used peripheral blood, collected from a patient treated with radiotherapy plus ipilimumab. Receptors originate from a human donor with non-small cell lung cancer who had a complete response to radiotherapy plus ipilimumab.

This chain connects TRBV28 to TRBJ1-2, with TRBD1 matching over 9 bases. The CDR3 loop spans 14 amino acids. Germline trimming cut 5 bases from V and 2 bases from J; bases unmatched to any gene: 3. The germline V gene encodes CDR1 MDHEN and CDR2 SYDVKM. Here the CDR3 reads CASSSGTGNYGYTF. The CDR3 DNA reads as TGTGCCAGCAGTAGCGGGACAGGGAACTATGGCTACACCTTC.

This clone has a handful of counts. This specimen includes other DNA sequences encoding the same CDR3. V usage is TRBV10-3 and J usage is TRBJ1-1, with no clear D. This CDR3 has 12 amino acids. Germline lookup yields CDR1 ENHRY and CDR2 SYGVKD. V lost 2 bases and J 2 bases, leaving 3 bases between the germline ends. The CDR3 DNA follows: TGTGCCATCAGTGAGGGAAACACTGAAGCTTTCTTT. As protein: CAISEGNTEAFF.

This clone was seen just once. The chain carries TRBV18 and TRBJ1-1; D is ambiguous. There are 14 residues in the CDR3. Trimming left V 1 base short and J 7 bases short, with 13 bases between. Germline V lookup: CDR1 KGHSH, CDR2 LQKENI. The DNA of the CDR3 is TGTGCCAGCTCACCACAAGGCGATGGTTATGAAGCTTTCTTT. It codes for CASSPQGDGYEAFF.

V and J are TRBV7-9 and TRBJ1-4, with D perhaps TRBD1 (6 bases). Trimming took 1 base from V and 5 from J, leaving 11 bases between them. CDR1 is SEHNR and CDR2 is FQNEAQ in the germline V gene (reference sequence). This CDR3 has 15 residues. In DNA, the CDR3 is TGTGCCAGCAGCTTAGGAGGGGGATACAATGAAAAACTGTTTTTT. It codes for CASSLGGGYNEKLFF.

The V gene is TRBV10-2, the J gene TRBJ1-2; 7 bases align to TRBD1. Germline trimming cut 3 bases from V and 4 bases from J; bases unmatched to any gene: 8. Germline CDR1 is WSHSY and CDR2 is SAAADI. The CDR3 extends over 15 amino acids. As DNA, the CDR3 is TGCGCCAGCAGTGACCGCAGGGGGAAAGGCTATGGCTACACCTTC. Translating gives CASSDRRGKGYGYTF.

This chain joins TRBV5-8 and TRBJ2-7; 8 bases are shared with TRBD1. V gave up 6 bases and J gave up 2 bases; unmatched junction bases: 7. Germline V lookup: CDR1 SGHTS, CDR2 YDEGEE. This CDR3 has 14 residues. CDR3 amino acids: CASKYLQGAYEQYF. For the CDR3, the DNA is TGTGCCAGCAAATACCTACAGGGGGCCTACGAGCAGTACTTC.

This chain joins TRBV7-2 and TRBJ2-1, with TRBD2 matching 8 bases. This CDR3 has 15 amino acids. Germline CDR1 reads SGHTA; CDR2 reads FQGNSA. The trim removed 2 bases at V and 4 bases at J, leaving 4 bases unmatched. The CDR3, as DNA: TGTGCCAGCAGCTTATGGCGGGGGGCATACAATGAGCAGTTCTTC. It yields the protein CASSLWRGAYNEQFF.

The V call is TRBV7-2, the J call TRBJ1-2, with a weak D call TRBD1 (6 bases). The germline V and J ends were trimmed by 4 bases and 3 bases, with 12 bases remaining between them. In germline, CDR1 is SGHTA, CDR2 FQGNSA. The CDR3 runs 14 residues. Here the CDR3 reads CASSSPGADYGYTF. Written as DNA, the CDR3 is TGTGCCAGCAGCTCCCCAGGGGCGGACTATGGCTACACCTTC.

The rearrangement joins TRBV13 to TRBJ2-1; D is perhaps TRBD1 or TRBD2 (5 bases each). Germline V gene lookup returns CDR1 PRHDT and CDR2 FYEKMQ (reference sequence). The V and J ends lost 5 bases and 2 bases respectively, with 16 bases between them. The length of the CDR3 is 16 residues. CDR3 amino acids: CASSLRSGSPYNEQFF. CDR3 in DNA: TGTGCCAGCAGCCTCCGGTCAGGGAGTCCCTACAATGAGCAGTTCTTC.

This clone has only a few counts. The J gene is TRBJ2-2, the V gene TRBV11-2, with D possibly TRBD2 on 6 matching bases. Germline V CDR1 and CDR2: SGHAT, FQNNGV. V was clipped by 4 bases and J by 5 bases, with 17 bases between them. CDR3 length: 16 residues. CDR3 amino acids: CASSSLFGRRTGELFF. The CDR3 coding sequence is TGTGCCAGCAGCTCCCTGTTCGGGAGACGAACCGGGGAGCTGTTTTTT.

Regarding this clone: This CDR3 is missing its conserved last phenylalanine or tryptophan, likely due to a read error. The rearrangement links TRBV5-4 to TRBJ1-2, with D unresolved. Trimming cost V 0 bases and J 3 bases, with 15 bases left between them. This CDR3 comprises 16 residues. Germline assignment: CDR1 SGHNT and CDR2 YYREEE (reference sequence). CDR3 loop: CASSLAGWGQDYGYTL. The CDR3 DNA follows: TGTGCCAGCAGCTTGGCCGGGTGGGGTCAGGACTATGGCTACACCCTC.

J is TRBJ1-5 and V is TRBV19; no definite D call. The V end was cut by 5 bases, the J end by 8 bases, with 16 bases between. The CDR3 has 14 residues. CDR1 and CDR2 from the germline V gene are LNHDA and SQIVND (reference sequence). The chain's CDR3 is CASSARSGREPQHF. The CDR3 coding sequence is TGTGCCAGTAGTGCTCGGTCGGGGAGGGAGCCCCAGCATTTT.

V is TRBV19 and J is TRBJ1-2; D perhaps matches TRBD1 (6 bases). The germline V gene encodes CDR1 LNHDA and CDR2 SQIVND (reference sequence). V shed 3 bases and J shed 4 bases, with 15 bases lying between them. CDR3 size: 15 residues. CDR3 bases: TGTGCCAGTAGTATTTCCTCGGGGGCCGGCTATGGCTACACCTTC. Amino acids: CASSISSGAGYGYTF.

The V call is TRBV28, the J call TRBJ2-4, with TRBD1 matching over 7 bases. Germline V gene sequence: CDR1 MDHEN, CDR2 SYDVKM. Unmatched junction bases numbered 4, after V lost 5 bases and J lost 0 bases. The CDR3 contains 15 residues. In nucleotides, the CDR3 is TGTGCCAGCAGTGGGACAGAACTAGCCAAAAACATTCAGTACTTC. Translating gives CASSGTELAKNIQYF.

The count of this clone is one. The rearrangement joins TRBV2 to TRBJ1-4; perhaps TRBD1 as D (6 bases). V lost 8 bases to trimming and J lost 0 bases, with 7 bases between them. Germline V gene lookup returns CDR1 SNHLY and CDR2 FYNNEI. This CDR3 comprises 13 residues. The CDR3 spells CASDRSTNEKLFF. CDR3 nucleotide sequence: TGTGCCAGCGACAGGTCAACTAATGAAAAACTGTTTTTT.

The J gene is TRBJ2-5, the V gene TRBV5-1, with D uncertain. V was clipped by 3 bases and J by 1 base, with 10 bases between them. The CDR3 totals 14 residues. From germline, CDR1 is SGHRS and CDR2 YFSETQ. The CDR3 bases are TGCGCCAGCAGCTCCGGTGGCATCCAAGAGACCCAGTACTTC. Translating it yields CASSSGGIQETQYF.

The CDR3 coding sequence is TGTGCCAGTAGTACCGCTAGCGGGGGGCCTTCCTACGAGCAGTACTTC. This encodes CASSTASGGPSYEQYF. The chain employs TRBV19 and TRBJ2-7; TRBD2 agrees at 11 bases. J was trimmed by 1 base and V by 4 bases; bases with no gene match: 6. This CDR3 is built from 16 residues. CDR1 and CDR2 from the germline V gene are LNHDA and SQIVND (reference sequence).

The CDR3 sequence is CASSPDRVFYGYTF. In DNA, the CDR3 is TGTGCCAGCAGCCCGGACAGGGTTTTCTATGGCTACACCTTC. J is TRBJ1-2 and V is TRBV11-2; TRBD1 agrees at 8 bases. The ends lost 5 bases at V and 4 bases at J; junction bases unmatched: 6. Germline CDR1 SGHAT, CDR2 FQNNGV. CDR3 size: 14 residues.

This chain connects TRBV4-1 to TRBJ2-2; a weak D match, TRBD1 (5 bases). This CDR3 has 14 amino acids. With 6 bases removed from V and 0 bases from J, the gap between germline ends came to 8 bases. CDR1 is MGHRA and CDR2 is YSYEKL in the germline V gene. The CDR3 DNA reads TGCGCCAGCAGTTGGACACCGAACACCGGGGAGCTGTTTTTT. Translating it yields CASSWTPNTGELFF.

This clone was observed once. The rearrangement uses TRBV7-2 and TRBJ2-5; 12 bases are a match to TRBD2. The germline V gene encodes CDR1 SGHTA and CDR2 FQGNSA. The CDR3 loop spans 15 amino acids. The V gene end was trimmed by 5 bases and the J gene end by 1 base; junction bases not matched to a gene: 2. Here the CDR3 DNA reads TGTGCCAGCAGCACTAGCGGGGGGTTCCAAGAGACCCAGTACTTC. This translates into CASSTSGGFQETQYF.

This chain joins TRBV5-1 and TRBJ1-2; 7 bases line up with TRBD1. The CDR3 loop spans 12 amino acids. Trimming at V came to 4 bases and at J to 8 bases, leaving 5 bases not matched to a gene. Germline V gene data show CDR1 as SGHRS and CDR2 as YFSETQ. The CDR3 loop reads CASSLDRVGYTF. CDR3 in DNA: TGCGCCAGCAGCCTCGACAGGGTAGGCTACACCTTC.

The rearrangement links TRBV18 to TRBJ2-2; D uncertain. CDR3 size: 19 residues. Per the germline V gene, CDR1 is KGHSH and CDR2 is LQKENI. The V end was cut by 0 bases, the J end by 2 bases, with 19 bases between. The CDR3 loop reads CASSPPGSVGQRNTGELFF. CDR3 DNA sequence: TGTGCCAGCTCACCACCGGGTTCGGTAGGGCAACGCAACACCGGGGAGCTGTTTTTT.

This clone was found once. This chain joins TRBV25-1 and TRBJ2-1; 7 bases map to TRBD2. The germline gives CDR1 MGHDK, CDR2 SYGVNS. The CDR3 has 15 amino acids. J lost 1 base, V lost 4 bases, and 4 bases had no gene match. In nucleotides, the CDR3 is TGTGCCAGCAGTGGAGCGGGGTTATCCTACAATGAGCAGTTCTTC. It codes for CASSGAGLSYNEQFF.

This clone was seen a handful of times. The chain carries TRBV19 and TRBJ1-5, with a tentative D call TRBD1 (6 bases). V lost 4 bases to trimming and J lost 5 bases, with 12 bases between them. Germline CDR1 and CDR2: LNHDA and SQIVND (reference sequence). There are 14 residues in the CDR3. DNA of the CDR3: TGTGCCAGTAGTAATCCGGACAGTCATCAGCCCCAGCATTTT. It codes for CASSNPDSHQPQHF.

This clone was seen only a few times. This sequence joins TRBV7-2 and TRBJ1-4; D gene uncertain. The CDR3 runs to 15 residues. Germline V CDR1 and CDR2: SGHTA, FQGNSA. V lost 4 bases and J 7 bases, leaving 16 bases between the germline ends. CDR3 in DNA: TGTGCCAGCAGCTCTAGTGGCATAGGAGGTGAAAAACTGTTTTTT. Its protein product is CASSSSGIGGEKLFF.